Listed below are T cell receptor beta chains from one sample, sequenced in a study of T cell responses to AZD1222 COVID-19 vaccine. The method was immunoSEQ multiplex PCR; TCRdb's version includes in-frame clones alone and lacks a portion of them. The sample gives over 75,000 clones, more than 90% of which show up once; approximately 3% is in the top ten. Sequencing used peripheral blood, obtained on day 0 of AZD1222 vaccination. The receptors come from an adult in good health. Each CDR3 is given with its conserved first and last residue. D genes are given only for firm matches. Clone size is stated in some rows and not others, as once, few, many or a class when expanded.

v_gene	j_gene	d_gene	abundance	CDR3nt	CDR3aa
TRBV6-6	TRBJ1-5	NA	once	TGTGCCAGCGTGGGGGCAAATCAGCCCCAGCATTTT	CASVGANQPQHF
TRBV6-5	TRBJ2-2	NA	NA	TGTGCCGGCCTAGGGAACACCGGGGAGCTGTTTTTT	CAGLGNTGELFF
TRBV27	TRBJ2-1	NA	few	TGTGCCAGCAGTACCCCCCGACATAGCTCCTACAATGAGCAGTTCTTC	CASSTPRHSSYNEQFF
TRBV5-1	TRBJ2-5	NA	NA	TGCGCCAGCAGCTTGGGATCCCTATCGGGGGCCCAGTACTTC	CASSLGSLSGAQYF
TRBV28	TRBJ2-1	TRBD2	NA	TGTGCCAGCAGTTTATGGGTAGCGGGAGGAAACAATGAGCAGTTCTTC	CASSLWVAGGNNEQFF
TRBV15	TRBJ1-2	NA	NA	TGTGCCACCAGCAGAGACACTAACTATGGCTACACCTTC	CATSRDTNYGYTF
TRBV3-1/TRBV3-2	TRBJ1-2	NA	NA	TGTGCCAGCAGCCAAGGGATGGGGGTCTATGGCTACACCTTC	CASSQGMGVYGYTF
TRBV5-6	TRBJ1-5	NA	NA	TGTGCCAGCAGCTTGTCTAGAGTCCTCAATCAGCCCCAGCATTTT	CASSLSRVLNQPQHF
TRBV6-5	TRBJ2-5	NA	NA	TGTGCCAGCAATAGGGTAGCTCAAGAGACCCAGTACTTC	CASNRVAQETQYF
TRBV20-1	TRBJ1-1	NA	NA	TGCAGTGCCGTGGCGGACACTGAAGCTTTCTTT	CSAVADTEAFF
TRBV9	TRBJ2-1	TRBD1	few	TGTGCCAGCAGCTCTGGGACAGGGGAAGGTGAGCAGTTCTTC	CASSSGTGEGEQFF
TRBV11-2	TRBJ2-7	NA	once	TGTGCCAGCAGCTTTAGACAGTCCCCCTACGAGCAGTACTTC	CASSFRQSPYEQYF
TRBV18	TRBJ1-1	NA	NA	TGTGCCAGCTCACCAAAACAGGGACCGAACACTGAAGCTTTCTTT	CASSPKQGPNTEAFF
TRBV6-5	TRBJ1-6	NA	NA	TGTGCCAGCAGTTACACCCAACAGGGAAGCAATTCACCCCTCCACTTT	CASSYTQQGSNSPLHF
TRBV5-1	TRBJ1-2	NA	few	TGCGCCAGCAGCTGGACGGGGGGCGCGGAGTATGGCTACACCTTC	CASSWTGGAEYGYTF
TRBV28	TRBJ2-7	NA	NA	TGTGCCAGCAGGGCAGGCCCCTACGAGCAGTACTTC	CASRAGPYEQYF
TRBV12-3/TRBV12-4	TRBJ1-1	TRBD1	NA	TGTGCCAGCAGGGGACAGGGGAACACTGAAGCTTTCTTT	CASRGQGNTEAFF
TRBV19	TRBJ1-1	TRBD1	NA	TGTGCCAGTTGGGACAGATTGAACACTGAAGCTTTCTTT	CASWDRLNTEAFF
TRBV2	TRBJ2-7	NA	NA	TGTGCCAGCAGAGTCACCGGGGCCTTGAAGGACGAGCAGTACTTC	CASRVTGALKDEQYF
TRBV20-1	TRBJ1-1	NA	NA	TGCAGTGCTAGTAGGGTCGACACTGAAGCTTTCTTT	CSASRVDTEAFF
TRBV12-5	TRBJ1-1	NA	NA	TGTGCTAGTGGTTGGGGGACGAGAACTGAAGCTTTCTTT	CASGWGTRTEAFF
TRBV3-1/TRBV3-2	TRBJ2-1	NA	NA	TGTGCCAGCACCCGCGGCCGATACAATGAGCAGTTCTTC	CASTRGRYNEQFF
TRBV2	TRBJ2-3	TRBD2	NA	TGTGCCAGCACCGGACTAGCGGGAGGGTTGGGCACAGATACGCAGTATTTT	CASTGLAGGLGTDTQYF
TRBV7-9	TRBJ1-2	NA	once	TGTGCCAGCGACTTAGACACCGGATATGGCTACACCTTC	CASDLDTGYGYTF
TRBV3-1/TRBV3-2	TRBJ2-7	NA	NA	TGTGCCAGCACGCCGACTAGATCTAGCTACGAGCAGTACTTC	CASTPTRSSYEQYF
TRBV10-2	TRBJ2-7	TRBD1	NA	TGCGCCAGCAGTTCTGACAGGGGGCCCTACGAGCAGTACTTC	CASSSDRGPYEQYF
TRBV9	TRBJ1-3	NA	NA	TGTGCCAGCAGCGTCCTACCGGGACGCAACTCTGGAAACACCATATATTTT	CASSVLPGRNSGNTIYF
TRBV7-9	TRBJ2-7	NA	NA	TGTGCCAGCAGCTACCCGACGGGGGAGCAGTACTTC	CASSYPTGEQYF
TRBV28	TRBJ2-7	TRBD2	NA	TGTGCCAGCACCCTAGGGGCTAGCGGTAACTACGAGCAGTACTTC	CASTLGASGNYEQYF
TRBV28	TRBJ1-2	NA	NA	TGTGCCAGCAGGACCGAGGTGGCTGGAAACTATGGCTACACCTTC	CASRTEVAGNYGYTF
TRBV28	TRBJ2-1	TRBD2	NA	TGTGCCAGCAGTTCCTCCTTTAGCGGGAGCTCCTACAATGAGCAGTTCTTC	CASSSSFSGSSYNEQFF
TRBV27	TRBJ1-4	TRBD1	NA	TGTGCCAGCAGTGGTTTAGGGACAGCTAATGAAAAACTGTTTTTT	CASSGLGTANEKLFF
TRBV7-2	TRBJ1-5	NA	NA	TGTGCCAGCAGCTCCTCCGGGGGCAACAATCAGCCCCAGCATTTT	CASSSSGGNNQPQHF